These 3 T cell receptor beta chains came from one sample sequenced in a study of cytomegalovirus exposure and HLA in healthy donors. A multiplex PCR was run with 60 Vbeta primers and 13 Jbeta primers. Assay used: immunoSEQ multiplex PCR; TCRdb lists only in-frame clones, some missing. The table includes tens of thousands of clones, 75% to 90% detected once. Sequencing used PBMCs. The receptor set was obtained from a human donor in good health.

The V and J genes are TRBV19 and TRBJ1-6, with 9 nucleotides matching TRBD1. V trimming: 6 bases; J trimming: 6 bases; junction bases outside the gene matches: 3. Germline loops: CDR1 LNHDA, CDR2 SQIVND (reference sequence). CDR3 length equals 14 residues. CDR3 loop: CASSRDRANSPLHF. For the CDR3, the DNA is TGTGCCAGTAGCCGGGACAGGGCTAATTCACCCCTCCACTTT.

The V call is TRBV5-4, the J call TRBJ2-1, with D possibly matching TRBD2 (6 bases). The CDR3 length is 17 residues. V was shortened by 4 bases and J by 0 bases, with 17 bases between the two germline ends. Looked up from germline, CDR1 is SGHNT and CDR2 is YYREEE (reference sequence). This CDR3 is CASSPPGGLSSYNEQFF. CDR3 in DNA: TGTGCCAGCAGCCCCCCTGGGGGGTTAAGCTCCTACAATGAGCAGTTCTTC.

The V gene is TRBV7-8, the J gene TRBJ2-3; 13 nucleotides align to TRBD2. This CDR3 is 18 amino acids long. CDR1 SGHVS and CDR2 FQNEAQ come from the germline V gene. V gave up 5 bases and J gave up 0 bases; unmatched junction bases: 8. The chain's CDR3 is CASSTGLAGASSTDTQYF. The CDR3 DNA reads TGTGCCAGCAGCACCGGACTAGCGGGGGCTTCTAGCACAGATACGCAGTATTTT.